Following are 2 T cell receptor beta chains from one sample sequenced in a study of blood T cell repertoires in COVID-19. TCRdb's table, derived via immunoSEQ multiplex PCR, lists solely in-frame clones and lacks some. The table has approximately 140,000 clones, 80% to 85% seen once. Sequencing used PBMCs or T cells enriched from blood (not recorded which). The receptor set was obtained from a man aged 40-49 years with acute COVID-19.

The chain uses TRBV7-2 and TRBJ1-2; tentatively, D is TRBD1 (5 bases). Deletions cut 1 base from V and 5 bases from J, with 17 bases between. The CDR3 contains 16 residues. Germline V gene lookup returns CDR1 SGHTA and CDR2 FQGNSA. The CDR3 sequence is CASSLGRDRRLYGYTF. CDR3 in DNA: TGTGCCAGCAGCTTAGGGCGGGACCGCAGACTTTATGGCTACACCTTC.

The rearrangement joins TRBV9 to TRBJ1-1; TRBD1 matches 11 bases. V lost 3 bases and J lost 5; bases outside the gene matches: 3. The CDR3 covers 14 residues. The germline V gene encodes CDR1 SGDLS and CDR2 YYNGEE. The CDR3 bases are TGTGCCAGCAGCGCCGGGACAGGGGGGACTGAAGCTTTCTTT. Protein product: CASSAGTGGTEAFF.